Given below is one T cell receptor (beta chain) in context. The sample belongs to a study of blood T cell repertoires in COVID-19. The wider study: The origin of the acute and convalescent COVID-19 samples was the United States, Italy and Spain. The cDNA or gDNA used as material had been derived from T cells, B-cell-depleted T cells, or PBMCs.

The protocol was immunoSEQ multiplex PCR, while the TCRdb copy is restricted to in-frame clones and leaves out a portion. Found here are under 70,000 clones, approximately 90% of them singletons; the top ten hold around a tenth. The germline V gene encodes CDR1 SNHLY and CDR2 FYNNEI. The CDR3 consists of 14 residues. V was cut by 3 bases and J by 5 bases, with 13 bases left in between. Participant-given clinical history determined each cohort assignment. All recovered Cohort 3 donors got two negative PCRs, got clearance, or saw symptom resolution. This receptor was obtained from a woman aged 40-49 years who had recovered from COVID-19. This chain joins TRBV2 and TRBJ2-5, with D perhaps matching TRBD1 (5 bases). Sequencing was performed on PBMCs or T cells enriched from blood (not recorded which). The CDR3 bases are TGTGCCAGCAGTGAGGGGCGCAATAGGGAGACCCAGTACTTC. Translating gives CASSEGRNRETQYF.